This T cell receptor beta chain came from a study of Ad26.COV2.S vaccination and SARS-CoV-2 variants. In the study overall: The vaccine Ad26.COV2.S was put into the muscle once, or twice with 56 days between. The study, taken as a whole, reports: Quantification of TCR breadth and depth may have yielded underestimates of total T cell responses. The placebo group had lower spike-specific TCR breadth than the vaccine recipients did.

Only in-frame clones appear in the TCRdb table, and some are missing; sequencing was by immunoSEQ multiplex PCR. The table includes some 370,000 clones, 80% to 90% detected once. With regard to this clone: Its antigen is undetermined.

Trimming took 7 bases from V and 0 from J, leaving 16 bases between them. CDR3 length: 15 residues. Germline V gives CDR1 SEHNR, CDR2 FQNEAQ (reference sequence). Treatment described: around 19 received Ad26.COV2.S at low or high dose, single or two shots; about 5 received placebo; per-sample allocation not given. Sampling was done on day 63 after the first vaccine or placebo injection. Ad26 vector vaccine expressed Wuhan-strain SARS-CoV-2 spike. The material sequenced was peripheral blood, taken in a trial of Ad26.COV2.S vaccine versus placebo. The chain is built from TRBV7-9 and TRBJ2-7; D could derive from TRBD1 or TRBD2 (5 bases each). This TCR came from a person between 18 and 65 years old who received the Ad26.COV2.S COVID-19 vaccine or a placebo. DNA of the CDR3: TGTGCCAGCACCTCCTCCCGGGACCCCTCCTACGAGCAGTACTTC. Encoded protein: CASTSSRDPSYEQYF.